Each of the 31 T cell receptor beta chains below was sequenced from the same sample in a study of blood T cell repertoires in COVID-19. Produced via immunoSEQ multiplex PCR; TCRdb's table is partial and in-frame only. This table holds 150,000 or so clones, 74% found once. The sequenced sample was peripheral blood. Receptors were obtained from a woman aged 80 or older with acute or convalescent COVID-19.

This chain joins TRBV5-4 and TRBJ2-4; D is unclear. The CDR3 contains 15 residues. V was pared by 4 bases and J by 4 bases, with 15 bases between. Germline loops: CDR1 SGHNT, CDR2 YYREEE (reference sequence). In DNA, the CDR3 is TGTGCCAGCAGCCCTGACTGGAACCAAAAAAACATTCAGTACTTC. Its translation: CASSPDWNQKNIQYF.

The J gene is TRBJ2-5, the V gene TRBV28; D may be TRBD1 (6 bases). There are 18 residues in the CDR3. Deletions cut 6 bases from V and 1 base from J, with 24 bases between. Germline CDR1 MDHEN, CDR2 SYDVKM. The CDR3 bases are TGTGCCAGCAGGTCCGACGGCGATTCTGGACAGCCCCAAGAGACCCAGTACTTC. Translated, it gives CASRSDGDSGQPQETQYF.

This clone was seen only once. The chain joins TRBV2 to TRBJ2-1; tentative D call: TRBD2 (6 bases). V shed 6 bases and J shed 4 bases, with 10 bases lying between them. The CDR3 is 13 amino acids. Looked up from germline, CDR1 is SNHLY and CDR2 is FYNNEI. The chain's CDR3 is CASREGGYNEQFF. Written as DNA, the CDR3 is TGTGCCAGCAGGGAGGGTGGTTACAATGAGCAGTTCTTC.

The CDR3 nucleotides are TGTGCCAGCAGCCCAGGGGGCGGTGGCTACAATGAGCAGTTCTTC. This sequence encodes CASSPGGGGYNEQFF. The chain carries TRBV9 and TRBJ2-1, with TRBD1 identical over 8 bases. J was trimmed by 3 bases and V by 4 bases; bases with no gene match: 6. Germline CDR1 and CDR2: SGDLS and YYNGEE. CDR3 length: 15 amino acids.

The chain uses TRBV28 and TRBJ2-3, with a tentative D call TRBD1 (6 bases). The CDR3 runs 14 residues. Trimming stripped 5 bases from V and 6 bases from J, with 15 bases between. Germline loops: CDR1 MDHEN, CDR2 SYDVKM. CDR3 nucleotide sequence: TGTGCCAGCAGTACTCCACAGGGCGCCGATACGCAGTATTTT. Its translation is CASSTPQGADTQYF. Based on the CDR3 plus reference TRBV28 and TRBJ2-3, the full variable domain is DVKVTQSSRYLVKRTGEKVFLECVQDMDHENMFWYRQDPGLGLRLIYFSYDVKMKEKGDIPEGYSVSREKKERFSLILESASTNQTSMYLCASSTPQGADTQYFGPGTRLTVL.

CDR3 in DNA: TGTGCCAGCAGCGTAGGTCCTAGCGGGAGTGTCGGGGAGCTGTTTTTT. It codes for CASSVGPSGSVGELFF. V usage is TRBV9 and J usage is TRBJ2-2; 10 bases fit TRBD2. The CDR3 sequence is 16 residues long. J lost 7 bases, V lost 0 bases, and 6 bases had no gene match. The germline gives CDR1 SGDLS, CDR2 YYNGEE.

The J gene is TRBJ1-3, the V gene TRBV10-3, with 7 bases matching TRBD1. The CDR3 extends over 15 amino acids. Per the germline V gene, CDR1 is ENHRY and CDR2 is SYGVKD. J was trimmed by 4 bases and V by 5 bases; bases with no gene match: 8. The CDR3 protein is CAISTQGQPGNTIYF. CDR3 bases: TGTGCCATCAGTACCCAGGGACAGCCGGGAAACACCATATATTTT.

This chain connects TRBV28 to TRBJ1-1; TRBD1 aligns across 10 bases. This CDR3 comprises 14 residues. Trimming removed 6 bases from V and 4 bases from J; junction bases left unmatched: 5. In germline, CDR1 is MDHEN, CDR2 SYDVKM. DNA of the CDR3: TGTGCCAGCAGGCGACAGGGGGCGATCACTGAAGCTTTCTTT. It codes for CASRRQGAITEAFF.

V usage is TRBV4-1 and J usage is TRBJ1-4; tentatively, D is TRBD1 (5 bases). CDR3 size: 15 residues. Deletions cut 1 base from V and 5 bases from J, with 11 bases between. Germline V CDR1 and CDR2: MGHRA, YSYEKL. The CDR3 protein is CASSQVRAGNEKLFF. In nucleotides, the CDR3 is TGCGCCAGCAGCCAAGTCAGGGCTGGAAATGAAAAACTGTTTTTT.

The rearrangement uses TRBV3-1 (or the pseudogene TRBV3-2) and TRBJ2-2; 9 bases line up with TRBD2. The V gene end was trimmed by 2 bases and the J gene end by 4 bases; junction bases not matched to a gene: 11. CDR3 size: 18 residues. Germline values: CDR1 LGHDT, CDR2 YNNKEL (reference sequence). This CDR3 reads CASSQRRGLAGPTGELFF. CDR3 nucleotide sequence: TGTGCCAGCAGCCAAAGACGGGGACTAGCCGGTCCCACCGGGGAGCTGTTTTTT.

The chain uses TRBV6-6 and TRBJ2-5, with D hard to call. This CDR3 is 12 amino acids long. Germline lookup yields CDR1 MNHNY and CDR2 SVGAGI (reference sequence). Trimming left V 6 bases short and J 5 bases short, with 10 bases between. The CDR3 reads CASSPNFETQYF. DNA of the CDR3: TGTGCCAGCAGCCCAAATTTTGAGACCCAGTACTTC.

This chain uses TRBV2 with TRBJ1-6; 9 bases match TRBD1. The CDR3 length is 15 residues. V shed 3 bases and J 9 bases; nucleotides not matched to a gene: 6. The V gene's germline CDR1 is SNHLY and CDR2 FYNNEI. CDR3 bases: TGTGCCAGCAGTGAGGGACAGGGCGGTATTTCACCCCTCCACTTT. It codes for CASSEGQGGISPLHF.

This clone was observed a few times. The chain carries TRBV5-1 and TRBJ1-4; maybe TRBD1 (5 bases). The V and J ends lost 4 bases and 2 bases respectively, with 9 bases between them. The CDR3 length is 14 residues. Per germline, CDR1 SGHRS and CDR2 YFSETQ. The CDR3 bases are TGCGCCAGCAGCCCGGGGGGGACTAATGAAAAACTGTTTTTT. This sequence encodes CASSPGGTNEKLFF.

The chain couples TRBV18 to TRBJ1-1; the D is unclear. The length of the CDR3 is 16 residues. The germline V gene encodes CDR1 KGHSH and CDR2 LQKENI. The V end was cut by 1 base, the J end by 3 bases, with 15 bases between. The CDR3 region is CASSPRMGGGDTEAFF. CDR3 sequence (DNA): TGTGCCAGCTCACCACGGATGGGAGGTGGAGACACTGAAGCTTTCTTT.

This clone was seen once. The CDR3 here is CASSMRAGTAYNEQFF. DNA of the CDR3: TGTGCCAGTAGTATGAGGGCGGGGACGGCTTACAATGAGCAGTTCTTC. V is TRBV19 and J is TRBJ2-1; D might be TRBD2 (6 bases). V was cut by 3 bases and J by 4 bases, with 16 bases left in between. Germline V gene sequence: CDR1 LNHDA, CDR2 SQIVND (reference sequence). CDR3 length: 16 amino acids.

The V gene is TRBV28, the J gene TRBJ1-1; 8 positions match TRBD1. CDR1 is MDHEN, CDR2 SYDVKM, per germline. With 7 bases clipped from V and 7 bases from J, the junction kept 5 bases outside the gene matches. The CDR3 spans 12 residues. The chain's CDR3 is CASKGTGDEAFF. CDR3 bases: TGTGCCAGCAAGGGGACAGGAGATGAAGCTTTCTTT.

This rearrangement joins TRBV5-1 to TRBJ1-2, with a tentative D call TRBD1 (5 bases). CDR1 is SGHRS and CDR2 is YFSETQ in the germline V gene. The CDR3 spans 14 residues. Trimming left V 4 bases short and J 7 bases short, with 17 bases between. In DNA form, the CDR3 reads TGCGCCAGCAGCCAAGGGGCAGGGATTTTTGGCTACACCTTC. Protein sequence: CASSQGAGIFGYTF.

The chain uses TRBV7-6 and TRBJ1-1, with 7 bases matching TRBD1. The germline V gene has CDR1 SGHVS and CDR2 FNYEAQ. Unmatched junction bases numbered 3, after V lost 1 base and J lost 4 bases. The CDR3 is 14 residues long. The CDR3 sequence is CASSLGQGVTEAFF. As DNA, the CDR3 is TGTGCCAGCAGCTTAGGACAGGGCGTCACTGAAGCTTTCTTT.

This chain uses TRBV27 with TRBJ2-3; TRBD1 agrees at 7 bases. There are 17 residues in the CDR3. The trim removed 2 bases at V and 2 bases at J, leaving 10 bases unmatched. The germline V gene encodes CDR1 MNHEY and CDR2 SMNVEV (reference sequence). CDR3 sequence: CASSLTPTGLLTDTQYF. In DNA, the CDR3 is TGTGCCAGCAGTTTAACTCCGACAGGGTTGCTCACAGATACGCAGTATTTT.

This chain links TRBV5-1 with TRBJ2-1, with D unclear. V gave up 0 bases and J gave up 7 bases, with 11 bases separating them. Germline CDR1 SGHRS, CDR2 YFSETQ. The CDR3 has 14 residues. The CDR3 nucleotides read TGCGCCAGCAGCTTGGCCCCCTCAACTAATGAGCAGTTCTTC. Amino acids: CASSLAPSTNEQFF.

The chain uses TRBV2 and TRBJ2-5; D gene unclear. Germline CDR1 SNHLY, CDR2 FYNNEI. Trimming took 5 bases from V and 2 from J, leaving 9 bases between them. CDR3 length: 13 residues. The CDR3 loop is CASSPTGQETQYF. CDR3 DNA: TGTGCCAGCAGTCCGACTGGGCAAGAGACCCAGTACTTC. Variable domain in full (rest from reference TRBV2 and TRBJ2-5): EPEVTQTPSHQVTQMGQEVILRCVPISNHLYFYWYRQILGQKVEFLVSFYNNEISEKSEIFDDQFSVERPDGSNFTLKIRSTKLEDSAMYFCASSPTGQETQYFGPGTRLLVL.

The CDR3 DNA reads as TGTGCCACCAGTGATTTTACGGACAGGGGGCGTTCGGGCACAGATACGCAGTATTTT. Translating gives CATSDFTDRGRSGTDTQYF. The chain has TRBV24-1 and TRBJ2-3, with 11 positions matching TRBD1. Germline-derived CDR1 and CDR2 are KGHDR and SFDVKD. The CDR3 extends over 19 amino acids. V gave up 1 base and J gave up 1 base; unmatched junction bases: 9.

The chain recombines TRBV9 with TRBJ2-1; D is possibly TRBD2 (7 bases). The CDR3 runs 13 residues. Germline-derived CDR1 and CDR2 are SGDLS and YYNGEE. Deletions cut 7 bases from V and 5 bases from J, with 13 bases between. CDR3 in amino acids: CASGWGGHNEQFF. The CDR3 DNA is TGTGCCAGCGGTTGGGGGGGCCACAATGAGCAGTTCTTC.

This clone was observed a handful of times. The CDR3 coding sequence is TGTGCCAGCTCACCAGCAGCAGGGGGCGCCTACGAGCAGTACTTC. Translated: CASSPAAGGAYEQYF. The chain combines TRBV18 with TRBJ2-7, with 8 bases lining up with TRBD1. The CDR3 is 15 amino acids. V shed 2 bases, J shed 2 bases, and the junction held 5 bases outside the gene matches. Germline V gene sequence: CDR1 KGHSH, CDR2 LQKENI.

The J gene is TRBJ2-3, the V gene TRBV4-1; the match to TRBD2 covers 7 bases. This CDR3 is 14 amino acids long. The germline CDR1 and CDR2 sequences are MGHRA and YSYEKL. V lost 4 bases and J lost 7; bases outside the gene matches: 8. The CDR3: CASSRGREGHTQYF. Written as DNA, the CDR3 is TGCGCCAGCAGCCGGGGAAGGGAGGGTCATACGCAGTATTTT.

V and J are TRBV5-8 and TRBJ2-5; no definite D call. Germline values: CDR1 SGHTS, CDR2 YDEGEE. The germline V and J ends were trimmed by 6 bases and 5 bases, with 17 bases remaining between them. This CDR3 is built from 14 residues. The CDR3 loop is CASNPLSVAETQYF. Here the CDR3 DNA reads TGTGCCAGCAACCCCCTATCCGTTGCCGAGACCCAGTACTTC.

The rearrangement links TRBV5-1 to TRBJ2-3; TRBD2 agrees at 15 bases. V shed 0 bases, J shed 4 bases, and the junction held 9 bases outside the gene matches. Germline V lookup: CDR1 SGHRS, CDR2 YFSETQ. This CDR3 region has 19 residues. CDR3 loop: CASSLVPGLAGGDPDTQYF. The CDR3 DNA is TGCGCCAGCAGCTTGGTCCCGGGACTAGCGGGAGGCGATCCAGATACGCAGTATTTT.

V and J are TRBV30 and TRBJ2-1; 12 nucleotides agree with TRBD2. Germline lookup yields CDR1 GTSNPN and CDR2 SVGIG (reference sequence). With 0 bases clipped from V and 10 bases from J, the junction kept 4 bases outside the gene matches. The CDR3 totals 14 residues. The CDR3 reads CAWSVTSGRHEQFF. The CDR3 bases are TGTGCCTGGAGTGTGACTAGCGGGAGACACGAGCAGTTCTTC.

The J gene is TRBJ2-7, the V gene TRBV10-3; TRBD1 agrees at 7 bases. Germline loops: CDR1 ENHRY, CDR2 SYGVKD. The CDR3 sequence is 14 residues long. V trimming: 7 bases; J trimming: 3 bases; junction bases outside the gene matches: 9. CDR3 bases: TGTGCCATCACCCCTGACAGGGACCGCTACGAGCAGTACTTC. Its translation: CAITPDRDRYEQYF.

This chain uses TRBV7-2 with TRBJ1-5, with D perhaps TRBD1 (6 bases). The CDR3 is 15 amino acids. The V end lost 5 bases, the J end lost 1 base, and 12 bases lay between the germline ends. CDR1 and CDR2 (germline): SGHTA, FQGNSA. The CDR3 protein is CASSGRGDSNQPQHF. CDR3 DNA sequence: TGTGCCAGCAGCGGCAGGGGAGACAGCAATCAGCCCCAGCATTTT.

V and J are TRBV18 and TRBJ2-2, with a weak D call TRBD1 (6 bases). CDR1 and CDR2 from the germline V gene are KGHSH and LQKENI. The V end was cut by 0 bases, the J end by 1 base, with 6 bases between. The CDR3 extends over 15 amino acids. CDR3 in amino acids: CASSPPTGNTGELFF. DNA of the CDR3: TGTGCCAGCTCACCACCGACAGGGAACACCGGGGAGCTGTTTTTT.